The source of this TCR beta chain is a study of T cells in Graves' hyperthyroidism and ophthalmopathy. Germline assignment: CDR1 SGHTA and CDR2 FQGNSA. Deletions cut 10 bases from V and 7 bases from J, with 14 bases between. CDR3 length equals 13 residues. Amplified TCR beta CDR3 regions came from RNA transcripts. Carried out on the TCR CDR3, a first-round RT-PCR used the HTBI primer set. A single record per CDR3 protein comes from TCRdb applying MiXCR to the multiplex PCR reads. Altogether a few hundred thousand distinct CDR3 sequences are present, roughly a sixth being singletons, with the ten largest covering 2.5% to 4%. This clonotype was counted many times.

This TCR derives from a woman in her thirties or forties with Graves' ophthalmopathy. Source material: blood. J is TRBJ1-6 and V is TRBV7-2; D remains unclear. DNA for the CDR3: TGTGCCACTGCTCTACAGTCAAATTCACCCCTCCACTTT. As protein: CATALQSNSPLHF.